This T cell receptor beta chain was identified in a study of blood T cell repertoires in COVID-19. This table comes from immunoSEQ multiplex PCR, and its TCRdb copy is limited to in-frame clones, with some not included. The top ten clones hold more than 5.5% of a sample with roughly 170,000 clones, 84% of them seen once. In germline, CDR1 is MGHRA, CDR2 YSYEKL. The CDR3 length is 15 residues. The trim removed 0 bases at V and 6 bases at J, leaving 5 bases unmatched. The rearrangement joins TRBV4-1 to TRBJ2-3; 8 bases match TRBD2. The TCR was taken from a human donor in a cohort sampled during active COVID-19. The sequencing input was peripheral blood. The CDR3 nucleotides read TGCGCCAGCAGCCAAGAGCGGGGGGCCCGGGATACGCAGTATTTT. The encoded protein is CASSQERGARDTQYF.